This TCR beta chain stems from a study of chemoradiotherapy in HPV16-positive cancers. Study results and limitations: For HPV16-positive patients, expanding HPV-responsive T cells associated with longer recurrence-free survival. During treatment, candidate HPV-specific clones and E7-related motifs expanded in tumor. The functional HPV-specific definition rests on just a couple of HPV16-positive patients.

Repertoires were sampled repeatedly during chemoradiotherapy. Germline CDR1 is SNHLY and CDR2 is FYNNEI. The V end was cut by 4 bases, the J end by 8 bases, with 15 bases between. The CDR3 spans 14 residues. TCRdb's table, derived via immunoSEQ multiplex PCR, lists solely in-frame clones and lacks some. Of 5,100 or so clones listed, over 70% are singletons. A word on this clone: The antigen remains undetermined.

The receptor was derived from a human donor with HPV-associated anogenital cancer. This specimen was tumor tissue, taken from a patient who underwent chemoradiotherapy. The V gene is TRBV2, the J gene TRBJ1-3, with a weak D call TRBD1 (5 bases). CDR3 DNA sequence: TGTGCCAGCAGTGGGGCGAACAGGCGGGACACCATATATTTT. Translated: CASSGANRRDTIYF.